The 11 T cell receptor beta chains listed next were all sequenced from one sample in a study of control samples from healthy donors and cancer patients. Assay used: immunoSEQ multiplex PCR; TCRdb lists only in-frame clones, some missing. The profile shows about 140,000 clones, about 90% of them singletons. The specimen sequenced was blood. Receptors were obtained from a man in his late teens or twenties in good health.

The chain joins TRBV6-1 to TRBJ1-5, with unresolved D. Germline CDR1 reads MNHNS; CDR2 reads SASEGT. The length of the CDR3 is 16 residues. V gave up 0 bases and J gave up 8 bases, with 17 bases separating them. CDR3 loop: CASSEALGSTTEPQHF. The CDR3, as DNA: TGTGCCAGCAGTGAAGCCCTTGGCAGTACCACAGAGCCCCAGCATTTT.

The rearrangement uses TRBV6-1 and TRBJ1-2; 7 bases line up with TRBD1. J was trimmed by 5 bases and V by 3 bases; bases with no gene match: 6. The CDR3 runs 14 residues. Looked up from germline, CDR1 is MNHNS and CDR2 is SASEGT. The DNA of the CDR3 is TGTGCCAGCAGTGATGGGACAGACTATTATGGCTACACCTTC. Translating gives CASSDGTDYYGYTF.

The chain employs TRBV3-1 (or the pseudogene TRBV3-2) and TRBJ2-5, with a tentative D call TRBD2 (6 bases). Germline V gene sequence: CDR1 LGHDT, CDR2 YNNKEL (reference sequence). CDR3 length: 17 amino acids. V was trimmed by 4 bases and J by 1 base, leaving 19 bases between them. Here the CDR3 reads CASSPKTDRGTQETQYF. CDR3 bases: TGTGCCAGCAGCCCTAAAACAGACCGGGGGACCCAAGAGACCCAGTACTTC.

The chain joins TRBV7-3 to TRBJ2-7, with D uncertain. V shed 3 bases and J shed 7 bases, with 13 bases lying between them. The CDR3 loop spans 13 amino acids. Germline V gene lookup returns CDR1 SGHTA and CDR2 FQGTGA. The chain's CDR3 is CASSLNSFGEQYF. For the CDR3, the DNA is TGTGCCAGCAGCTTGAACAGCTTCGGTGAGCAGTACTTC.

V and J are TRBV10-3 and TRBJ2-7, with 8 positions matching TRBD1. Germline V lookup: CDR1 ENHRY, CDR2 SYGVKD. The CDR3 totals 15 residues. V lost 1 base, J lost 5 bases, and 7 bases stayed unmatched. The CDR3 reads CAISELTTGADEQYF. The CDR3 DNA sequence: TGTGCCATCAGTGAGTTGACGACAGGGGCGGACGAGCAGTACTTC.

The chain couples TRBV5-6 to TRBJ1-1; 9 nucleotides align to TRBD1. V was pared by 6 bases and J by 11 bases, with 8 bases of the junction left unmatched. Germline V gene data show CDR1 as SGHDT and CDR2 as YYEEEE. The CDR3 consists of 12 residues. CDR3 sequence: CASKKQGAVAFF. The CDR3 DNA follows: TGTGCCAGCAAAAAACAGGGGGCGGTGGCTTTCTTT.

J is TRBJ2-7 and V is TRBV28; D unresolved. Per the germline V gene, CDR1 is MDHEN and CDR2 is SYDVKM. The CDR3 is 15 amino acids. Trimming pared 2 bases from V and 0 bases from J, leaving 11 bases between. The CDR3, as DNA: TGTGCCAGCAGTTTACCCTCACAGTACTCCTACGAGCAGTACTTC. Amino acid sequence: CASSLPSQYSYEQYF.

The chain couples TRBV28 to TRBJ1-2; 9 nucleotides line up with TRBD1. The V gene end was trimmed by 6 bases and the J gene end by 5 bases; junction bases not matched to a gene: 7. Germline V CDR1 and CDR2: MDHEN, SYDVKM. This CDR3 is built from 14 residues. CDR3 coding DNA: TGTGCCAGCAGCCCGGGACAGGGCCCATATGGCTACACCTTC. This gives the protein CASSPGQGPYGYTF.

This rearrangement joins TRBV7-6 to TRBJ2-7; 7 positions match TRBD2. The ends lost 5 bases at V and 6 bases at J; junction bases unmatched: 7. Looked up from germline, CDR1 is SGHVS and CDR2 is FNYEAQ. The CDR3 covers 13 residues. The CDR3, as DNA: TGTGCCAGCAGCCCGGCTGGGGGGGGCGAGCAGTACTTC. Protein sequence: CASSPAGGGEQYF.

The rearrangement uses TRBV24-1 and TRBJ1-1; 9 bases line up with TRBD1. The CDR3 extends over 14 amino acids. Trimming removed 8 bases from V and 5 bases from J; junction bases left unmatched: 8. Germline V lookup: CDR1 KGHDR, CDR2 SFDVKD. CDR3 in amino acids: CATNLPGQGTEAFF. In nucleotides, the CDR3 is TGTGCCACCAATTTACCGGGACAGGGTACTGAAGCTTTCTTT.

This chain connects TRBV30 to TRBJ1-6; D unclear. Per the germline V gene, CDR1 is GTSNPN and CDR2 is SVGIG (reference sequence). Trimming cost V 0 bases and J 5 bases, with 11 bases left between them. The CDR3 is made up of 15 amino acids. In nucleotides, the CDR3 is TGTGCCTGGAGTGTACCCGACCGCAATAATTCACCCCTCCACTTT. Encoded protein: CAWSVPDRNNSPLHF.